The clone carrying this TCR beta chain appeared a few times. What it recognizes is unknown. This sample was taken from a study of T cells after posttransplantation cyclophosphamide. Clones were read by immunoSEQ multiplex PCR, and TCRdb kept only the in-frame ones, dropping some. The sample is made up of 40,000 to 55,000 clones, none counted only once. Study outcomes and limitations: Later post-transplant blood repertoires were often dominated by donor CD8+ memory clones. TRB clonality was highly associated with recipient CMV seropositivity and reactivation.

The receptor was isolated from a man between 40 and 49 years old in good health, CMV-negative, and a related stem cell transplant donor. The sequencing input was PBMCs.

Here the CDR3 DNA reads TGTGCCAGCAGTTCCACTAGCGGGGATGACATTCAGTACTTC. Translation: CASSSTSGDDIQYF. This rearrangement joins TRBV6-6 to TRBJ2-4, with 10 bases identical to TRBD2. V trimming: 4 bases; J trimming: 8 bases; junction bases outside the gene matches: 5. This CDR3 contains 14 residues. The germline V gene has CDR1 MNHNY and CDR2 SVGAGI (reference sequence).